This TCR beta chain was identified in a study of CD8+ T cells in alopecia areata. The CDR3 sequence is 12 residues long. Germline V CDR1 and CDR2: SGHSA, FRNQAP. Reverse transcribed after extraction, RNA yielded cDNA as the sequencing template. The assay was immunoSEQ multiplex PCR, and TCRdb's table has in-frame clones only and misses some. The repertoire consists of about 18,000 clones, none detected only once. Study conclusions and caveats: TCRs were shared less clearly across patients than in mice, possibly for HLA-related reasons. Clonality exceeded that of normal scalp in lesional scalp, most notably in alopecia totalis/universalis.

Sorting used CD4, CD8alpha, NKG2D, NKG2ACE and other markers on pooled cutaneous lymph node cells. This clone was found a few times. Its specificity is unknown. Gene names are the mouse ones. The CDR3 end lies 4 residues beyond the end of the read and is filled in from the germline J gene. The receptor was derived from a C3H/HeJ mouse with alopecia areata. The mouse line has the MHC haplotype H2-k. The sequenced material came from CD8+ T cells sorted from a lymph node. This chain connects TRBV16 to TRBJ1-1; tentatively, D is TRBD1 (5 bases). The sequenced part of the CDR3 DNA is TGTGCAAGCAGCTTAGTGGGGGCA. It specifies CASSLVGA. The whole CDR3 sequence reads CASSLVGAEVFF.